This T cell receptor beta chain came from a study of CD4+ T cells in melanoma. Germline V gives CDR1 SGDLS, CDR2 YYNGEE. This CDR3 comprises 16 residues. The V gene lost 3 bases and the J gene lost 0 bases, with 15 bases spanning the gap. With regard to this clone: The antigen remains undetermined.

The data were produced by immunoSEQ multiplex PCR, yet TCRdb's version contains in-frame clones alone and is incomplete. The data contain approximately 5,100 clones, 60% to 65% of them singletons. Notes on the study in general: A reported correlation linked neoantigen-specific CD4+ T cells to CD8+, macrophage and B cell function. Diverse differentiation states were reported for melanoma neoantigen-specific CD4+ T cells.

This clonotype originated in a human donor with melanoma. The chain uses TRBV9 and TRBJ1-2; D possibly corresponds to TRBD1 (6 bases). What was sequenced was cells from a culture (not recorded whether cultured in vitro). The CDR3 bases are TGTGCCAGCAGCGGGTACTGGGACACCTCTAACTATGGCTACACCTTC. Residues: CASSGYWDTSNYGYTF.